This TCR beta chain was observed in a study of beta chain features in type 1 diabetes. Overall study: Sorted cells numbering approximately 110,000,000 were examined across all samples. The study's findings and limits: Over-representation of high TCR-expressing cells was a possible consequence of cDNA sequencing. The analysis here could not establish whether HLA type shapes TCRB rearrangement. Type 1 diabetes patients had VDJ junctions that carried fewer insertions and more deletions. Shortening of TCRB CDR3s, moderate but significant, appeared in all four CD4+ subsets of Type 1 diabetes patients.

For this clone: As yet, its antigen is unknown.

V lost 5 bases, J lost 7 bases, and 6 bases stayed unmatched. The CDR3 has 13 amino acids. CDR1 is SQVTM and CDR2 is ANQGSEA in the germline V gene. Since all of the isolated RNA was reverse transcribed, expressed TCRB transcripts were what got sequenced. Here immunoSEQ multiplex PCR was the method, and the copy in TCRdb shows in-frame clones only, minus some. The repertoire holds approximately 600,000 clones, around 12% seen once, with 0.095% to 0.15% in the top ten. The chain combines TRBV29-1 with TRBJ2-3, with TRBD2 matching over 10 bases. This clonotype was sampled from a man aged 25 to 40 with type 1 diabetes. Material for sequencing was naive CD4+ T cells from blood. CDR3 nucleotide sequence: TGCAGCGTTCTCCCTAGCGGGGGTTATACGCAGTATTTT. Its protein product is CSVLPSGGYTQYF.